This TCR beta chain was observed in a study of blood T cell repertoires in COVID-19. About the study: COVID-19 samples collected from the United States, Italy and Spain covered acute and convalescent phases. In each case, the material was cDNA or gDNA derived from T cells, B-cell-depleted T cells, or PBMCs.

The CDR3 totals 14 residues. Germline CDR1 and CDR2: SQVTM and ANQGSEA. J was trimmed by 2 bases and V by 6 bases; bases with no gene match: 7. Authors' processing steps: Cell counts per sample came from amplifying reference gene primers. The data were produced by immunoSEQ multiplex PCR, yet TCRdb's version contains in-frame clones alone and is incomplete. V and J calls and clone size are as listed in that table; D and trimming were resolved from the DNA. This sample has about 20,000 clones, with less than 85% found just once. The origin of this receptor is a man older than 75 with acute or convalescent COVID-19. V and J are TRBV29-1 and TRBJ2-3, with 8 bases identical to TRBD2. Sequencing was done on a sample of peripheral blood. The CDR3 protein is CSVRPSGSTDTQYF. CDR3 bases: TGCAGCGTGAGGCCTAGCGGGTCCACAGATACGCAGTATTTT.